These 16 T cell receptor beta chains share one sample of origin, sequenced in a study of blood T cell repertoires in COVID-19. Generated by immunoSEQ multiplex PCR, the TCRdb table keeps only in-frame clones and is missing some. This sample has about 27,000 clones, with about four fifths found just once. The sample consisted of peripheral blood. The source is a man aged 65 to 79 with acute or convalescent COVID-19.

In its sample, this clone was seen a few times. The chain has TRBV12-3 or TRBV12-4 and TRBJ2-1; unclear D gene. The CDR3 has 12 residues. V dropped 6 bases and J dropped 7 bases, with 10 bases sitting between them. CDR3 sequence reads: CASSYPRNEQFF. The CDR3 DNA reads as TGTGCCAGCAGCTACCCTAGGAATGAGCAGTTCTTC.

J is TRBJ2-5 and V is TRBV4-3; maybe TRBD1 (5 bases). The CDR3 has 15 amino acids. Looked up from germline, CDR1 is LGHNA and CDR2 is YSLEER. The V gene lost 0 bases and the J gene lost 4 bases, with 12 bases spanning the gap. The CDR3, as DNA: TGCGCCAGCAGCCAAGATGGGCAGGGTGTAGAGACCCAGTACTTC. Amino acids: CASSQDGQGVETQYF.

CDR3 bases: TGTGCCACCAGCATTTCAAGGGGCGCGGAGACCCAGTACTTC. The encoded protein is CATSISRGAETQYF. The chain is built from TRBV15 and TRBJ2-5; tentative D call: TRBD1 (5 bases). Per the germline V gene, CDR1 is LNHNV and CDR2 is YYDKDF (reference sequence). Between the trimmed V and J ends, which lost 4 bases and 5 bases, there was a span of 14 bases. The CDR3 is 14 residues long.

This clone was seen only once. V gene TRBV6-5 combines with J gene TRBJ2-3, with D perhaps TRBD2 (6 bases). V was trimmed by 7 bases and J by 4 bases, leaving 12 bases between them. This CDR3 contains 13 residues. Germline V gene sequence: CDR1 MNHEY, CDR2 SVGAGI. CDR3 coding DNA: TGTGCCAGCAAACGAGGCGGGGCAGATACGCAGTATTTT. It is translated as CASKRGGADTQYF.

The rearrangement uses TRBV7-2 and TRBJ2-5; 7 nucleotides match TRBD1. The CDR3 runs 15 residues. V lost 1 base to trimming and J lost 1 base; unmatched junction nucleotides: 3. Germline CDR1 reads SGHTA; CDR2 reads FQGNSA. CDR3 DNA sequence: TGTGCCAGCAGCTTAGAGGCAGGGGGCCAAGAGACCCAGTACTTC. Protein sequence: CASSLEAGGQETQYF.

This chain links TRBV18 with TRBJ2-3; 8 nucleotides align to TRBD2. Germline V CDR1 and CDR2: KGHSH, LQKENI. J was trimmed by 0 bases and V by 10 bases; bases with no gene match: 9. This CDR3 spans 15 amino acids. CDR3 residues: CATLRGGRSTDTQYF. CDR3 bases: TGTGCCACTCTCCGGGGGGGCAGAAGCACAGATACGCAGTATTTT. Filled out from reference TRBV18 and TRBJ2-3, the complete variable domain reads NAGVMQNPRHLVRRRGQEARLRCSPMKGHSHVYWYRQLPEEGLKFMVYLQKENIIDESGMPKERFSAEFPKEGPSILRIQQVVRGDSAAYFCATLRGGRSTDTQYFGPGTRLTVL.

V is TRBV20-1 and J is TRBJ1-5; no definite D call. Germline CDR1 and CDR2: DFQATT and SNEGSKA (reference sequence). The CDR3 consists of 14 residues. The germline V and J ends were trimmed by 5 bases and 2 bases, with 13 bases remaining between them. The CDR3 here is CSAGGGLGNQPQHF. CDR3 nucleotide sequence: TGCAGTGCTGGTGGAGGGTTGGGCAATCAGCCCCAGCATTTT.

This clone was counted a few times. V gene TRBV9 combines with J gene TRBJ2-6; no definite D call. Germline values: CDR1 SGDLS, CDR2 YYNGEE. V was cut by 3 bases and J by 0 bases, with 7 bases left in between. This CDR3 is built from 15 residues. The CDR3 DNA reads TGTGCCAGCAGCGATTACAGCTCTGGGGCCAACGTCCTGACTTTC. It yields the protein CASSDYSSGANVLTF.

This clone has just one count. The V gene is TRBV7-2, the J gene TRBJ2-3; D uncertain. The CDR3 is made up of 14 amino acids. The germline CDR1 and CDR2 sequences are SGHTA and FQGNSA. With 3 bases removed from V and 4 bases from J, the gap between germline ends came to 11 bases. The chain's CDR3 is CASSFLLLSDTQYF. The CDR3 DNA reads TGTGCCAGCAGCTTTCTACTCCTTTCAGATACGCAGTATTTT. Using reference TRBV7-2 and TRBJ2-3 for the parts outside the CDR3, the full variable domain is GAGVSQSPSNKVTEKGKDVELRCDPISGHTALYWYRQSLGQGLEFLIYFQGNSAPDKSGLPSDRFSAERTGGSVSTLTIQRTQQEDSAVYLCASSFLLLSDTQYFGPGTRLTVL.

This chain links TRBV6-5 with TRBJ1-5, with 9 bases that match TRBD1. V lost 5 bases to trimming and J lost 7 bases; unmatched junction nucleotides: 6. The CDR3 length is 14 residues. Germline V gives CDR1 MNHEY, CDR2 SVGAGI. CDR3 sequence: CASSLIQGAQPQHF. DNA of the CDR3: TGTGCCAGCAGTCTAATACAGGGGGCGCAGCCCCAGCATTTT.

V and J are TRBV9 and TRBJ1-2; no clear D. The CDR3 runs 17 residues. CDR1 and CDR2 from the germline V gene are SGDLS and YYNGEE. The germline V and J ends were trimmed by 4 bases and 3 bases, with 22 bases remaining between them. The CDR3 DNA reads TGTGCCAGCAGCCCCGCGGTAGAGGTGCAACCATACTATGGCTACACCTTC. It is translated as CASSPAVEVQPYYGYTF.

V usage is TRBV11-2 and J usage is TRBJ2-2, with 8 bases lining up with TRBD2. Per the germline V gene, CDR1 is SGHAT and CDR2 is FQNNGV. Trimming at V came to 1 base and at J to 7 bases, leaving 5 bases not matched to a gene. This CDR3 is built from 15 residues. The CDR3 region has the DNA TGTGCCAGCAGCTTAGTCGGGGGGGCGGTCGGGGAGCTGTTTTTT. Translating gives CASSLVGGAVGELFF.

The chain employs TRBV4-2 and TRBJ2-2; D call uncertain. Germline CDR1 LGHNA, CDR2 YNFKEQ. V was cut by 0 bases and J by 10 bases, with 12 bases left in between. CDR3 size: 14 residues. CDR3 bases: TGTGCCAGCAGCCAAGAGGCAATTCTCGTGGAGCTGTTTTTT. Translation: CASSQEAILVELFF.

The gene calls are TRBV18 and TRBJ1-5; D is perhaps TRBD1 (5 bases). Germline CDR1 reads KGHSH; CDR2 reads LQKENI. The CDR3 consists of 15 residues. Trimming removed 4 bases from V and 3 bases from J, with 13 bases in between. CDR3 DNA: TGTGCCAGCTCACTGACAGATGGAGACAATCAGCCCCAGCATTTT. Translation: CASSLTDGDNQPQHF.

The chain carries TRBV7-2 and TRBJ2-2, with D uncertain. CDR3 length equals 12 residues. Germline V gene lookup returns CDR1 SGHTA and CDR2 FQGNSA. Between the trimmed V and J ends, which lost 5 bases and 5 bases, there was a span of 6 bases. CDR3 nucleotides: TGTGCCAGCAGCCCTAATACCGGGGAGCTGTTTTTT. This encodes CASSPNTGELFF. Using reference TRBV7-2 and TRBJ2-2 for the parts outside the CDR3, the full variable domain is GAGVSQSPSNKVTEKGKDVELRCDPISGHTALYWYRQSLGQGLEFLIYFQGNSAPDKSGLPSDRFSAERTGGSVSTLTIQRTQQEDSAVYLCASSPNTGELFFGEGSRLTVL.

The V call is TRBV5-5, the J call TRBJ2-1; D is uncertain. Germline V lookup: CDR1 SGHKS, CDR2 YYEKEE (reference sequence). The CDR3 is 14 amino acids. V dropped 2 bases and J dropped 1 base, with 7 bases sitting between them. As DNA, the CDR3 is TGTGCCAGCAGCTTTACCCAGTCCTACAATGAGCAGTTCTTC. Its translation is CASSFTQSYNEQFF. Filled out from reference TRBV5-5 and TRBJ2-1, the complete variable domain reads DAGVTQSPTHLIKTRGQQVTLRCSPISGHKSVSWYQQVLGQGPQFIFQYYEKEERGRGNFPDRFSARQFPNYSSELNVNALLLGDSALYLCASSFTQSYNEQFFGPGTRLTVL.